The T cell receptor (beta chain) under discussion was sequenced for a study of CD8 T cells in Susac syndrome. V was cut by 0 bases and J by 6 bases, with 14 bases left in between. CDR3 length: 15 amino acids. From germline, CDR1 is LGHNA and CDR2 YSLEER. To note about this clonotype: The antigen remains undetermined.

The RNA input was 0.5 to 1 ug, and it was reverse transcribed with random hexamers. TCRdb re-analysed the immunoSEQ multiplex PCR reads in MiXCR, keeping a single row per CDR3 protein. This repertoire shows about 52,000 distinct CDR3 sequences, 90% to 95% found once; its top ten account for roughly 0.5%. Regarding the study as a whole: The study acknowledged a relatively small number of individuals in its TCR sequencing and HLA analysis.

The chain recombines TRBV4-3 with TRBJ1-1; tentative D call: TRBD1 (6 bases). Material for sequencing was CD8+ T cells from PBMCs. The TCR was taken from a human donor with multiple sclerosis. The CDR3 here is CASSQDSGAQAEAFF. Here the CDR3 DNA reads TGCGCCAGCAGCCAAGATTCGGGGGCTCAGGCTGAAGCTTTCTTT.